These T cell receptor beta chains were read from a single sample in a study of OX40 agonist ivuxolimab in advanced cancers. Libraries were prepared by immunoSEQ multiplex PCR; TCRdb keeps only in-frame clonotypes and omits some of them. The sample has 60,000 or so clones, about 83% seen once; the top ten hold roughly 27%. The input for sequencing was CD4+ or CD8+ T cells sorted from blood, taken in a trial of the OX40 agonist ivuxolimab. Receptors were obtained from an adult with an advanced solid tumor such as melanoma, head and neck, liver or kidney cancer. The CDR3 runs from the conserved cysteine through the conserved F or W. Fields, in order: D gene, V gene, clone size, J gene, CDR3 DNA, CDR3 protein. The D gene is left open where the match is weak. Clone size appears in some rows only: once, few, many, or a class for an expanded clone.

NA,TRBV19,NA,TRBJ1-2,TGTGCCAGTAGTATGGGAAGGAACTATGGCTACACCTTC,CASSMGRNYGYTF
TRBD1,TRBV25-1,NA,TRBJ1-2,TGTGCCAGCAGTTGGGACAGGGGGCTAAGTAATGGCTACACCTTC,CASSWDRGLSNGYTF
TRBD2,TRBV27,once,TRBJ2-7,TGTGCCAGCAGTTTAAGCTCGGGGGGTTTTGGCGAGCAGTACTTC,CASSLSSGGFGEQYF
NA,TRBV6-5,NA,TRBJ2-5,TGTGCCAGCAGCCTCGAACCCGGGAGCCAAGAGACCCAGTACTTC,CASSLEPGSQETQYF
TRBD2,TRBV2,once,TRBJ2-7,TGTGCCAGCCTTAGCGGGGCCTACTCCTACGAGCAGTACTTC,CASLSGAYSYEQYF
NA,TRBV6-5,NA,TRBJ2-7,TGTGCCAGCAGGCCGGCCAAGCTCTACGAGCAGTACTTC,CASRPAKLYEQYF
TRBD1,TRBV14,NA,TRBJ2-7,TGTGCCAGCAGCCTGCGATCCGGGACAGGGAAAACCTACGAGCAGTACTTC,CASSLRSGTGKTYEQYF
NA,TRBV30,NA,TRBJ1-2,TGTGCCTGGGCCCAGGACCTCTATGGCTACACCTTC,CAWAQDLYGYTF
NA,TRBV25-1,NA,TRBJ1-3,TGTGCCAGCAGACAAGGGGCGACTGGAAACACCATATATTTT,CASRQGATGNTIYF
NA,TRBV30,NA,TRBJ2-2,TGTGCCTGGAGTGTAGGGGCAAACACCGGGGAGCTGTTTTTT,CAWSVGANTGELFF
TRBD2,TRBV27,once,TRBJ2-7,TGTGCCACCGCCCAGGTAGCGGGGAGAAACGAGCAGTACTTC,CATAQVAGRNEQYF
TRBD1,TRBV7-6,NA,TRBJ2-7,TGTGCCAGCAGGATGGGACAGGGTGCCTCCTACGAGCAGTACTTC,CASRMGQGASYEQYF
TRBD2,TRBV5-1,NA,TRBJ2-7,TGCGCCAGCAGCCCCTCAGCGGGACTTTCCTACGAGCAGTACTTC,CASSPSAGLSYEQYF
TRBD1,TRBV5-1,NA,TRBJ2-6,TGCGCCAGCAGACTCAAAACGGGACAGTCATTATCTGGGGCCAACGTCCTGACTTTC,CASRLKTGQSLSGANVLTF
NA,TRBV4-1,NA,TRBJ2-5,TGCGCCAGCAGCCAGATACCCTACAGGGATCCGGAGACCCAGTACTTC,CASSQIPYRDPETQYF
NA,TRBV10-2,NA,TRBJ1-2,TGCGCCAGCAGTGAGCGTGGGTACTACGGCTACACCTTC,CASSERGYYGYTF
TRBD2,TRBV10-2,NA,TRBJ2-7,TGCGCCAGCAGTGCCCCATCGGGGGGGCTCCTCGGATACGAGCAGTACTTC,CASSAPSGGLLGYEQYF
NA,TRBV7-9,NA,TRBJ2-7,TGTGCCAGCAGCCCAGTAAGGAGGGCACTTGAGCAGTACTTC,CASSPVRRALEQYF